This T cell receptor beta chain derives from a study of T cell repertoires in cytomegalovirus infection. Study-wide background: It was the public TCR beta signatures that indicated both CMV infection and matching HLA type.

The study's findings and limits: People with CMV and the relevant HLA were identified by cumulative public TCR beta family frequency. Clonotypes of TCR beta that were HLA-C-restricted and CMV-specific dominated the ex vivo response.

Per germline, CDR1 SGHTA and CDR2 FQGNSA. The CDR3 runs 16 residues. On this clonotype: What it recognizes is unknown. Relative to the germline gene, one junction end is altered; a read error may explain this.

TCRdb used MiXCR to reprocess the reads, holding one entry per CDR3 protein. The repertoire consists of 680,000 or so distinct CDR3 sequences, with roughly a third occurring once and the leading ten covering about 2.8%. The rearrangement uses TRBV7-2 and TRBJ2-1; 8 bases are shared with TRBD2. Sequencing input: PBMCs. The receptor's source is a human donor in good health (CMV status not recorded). Some clones in this sample may be carry-over from other donors' samples. The DNA of the CDR3 is TGTGCCTGCAGCTTTTTAGCGGGAATCACCTACAATGAGCAGTTCTTC. Translating it yields CACSFLAGITYNEQFF.